The next 30 T cell receptor beta chains were all read from a single sample in a study of T cell repertoires in aging, cancer and after chemotherapy. The template was genomic DNA from peripheral blood, not RNA. Rearranged V-D-J TRB sequences were amplified with a mixed TRB-A/B primer pool. From the multiplex PCR reads, TCRdb called clonotypes with MiXCR, one entry per CDR3 protein. The sample has 2,500 to 3,500 distinct CDR3 sequences, roughly 40% seen once. The specimen was blood. The source is a human donor with a blood cancer.

Comments on this clonotype: Likely a read error: the CDR3 ends without its conserved phenylalanine or tryptophan. No DNA is shown, since the ends of the CDR3 on it are uncertain; the CDR3 is the one TCRdb lists. The genes are TRBV5-5 and TRBJ2-6. The CDR3 spans 8 amino acids, including both terminal residues. CDR1 SGHKS and CDR2 YYEKEE come from the germline V gene (reference sequence). CDR3 in amino acids: CASSLMTS.

This clonotype has just a few counts. V usage is TRBV29-1 and J usage is TRBJ2-2; 11 positions agree with TRBD2. The CDR3 is 15 residues long. Germline V gene sequence: CDR1 SQVTM, CDR2 ANQGSEA. Trimming at V came to 8 bases and at J to 1 base, leaving 6 bases not matched to a gene. As DNA, the CDR3 is TGCAGCACAACCGGGACTAGCGGGAACACCGGGGAGCTGTTTTTT. It is translated as CSTTGTSGNTGELFF.

The chain combines TRBV6-5 with TRBJ2-1; 8 bases fit TRBD1. The CDR3 is 19 residues long. J gave up 8 bases and V 9 bases, and 27 bases lay outside the gene matches. Germline values: CDR1 MNHEY, CDR2 SVGAGI. CDR3 protein: CASRGQGLRFGTQPDEQFF. In DNA, the CDR3 is TGTGCCAGTCGCGGACAGGGCCTGCGATTTGGGACCCAGCCAGATGAGCAGTTCTTC.

Worth noting for this clonotype: Since a much larger clone is just one base distant, this may be a read error. The chain joins TRBV29-1 to TRBJ2-3; D is unresolved. The J call may be in error: the DNA end matches TRBJ2-5 better. Germline V CDR1 and CDR2: SQVTM, ANQGSEA. The CDR3 has 12 amino acids. CDR3 nucleotide sequence: TGCAGCGTGGTTTCGGCTGGAAAGACCCAGTACTTC. The encoded protein is CSVVSAGKTQYF.

With respect to this clonotype: A much more abundant neighbour one base away suggests this may be a read error. The chain combines TRBV7-6 with TRBJ2-2; D may be TRBD1 (6 bases). The ends were cut back, 8 bases at V and 2 bases at J, with 12 bases in the middle. CDR1 and CDR2 from the germline V gene are SGHVS and FNYEAQ. The CDR3 covers 14 residues. CDR3 DNA: TGTGCCAGCGGTAGGACAGCTAACACCGGGGAGCTGTTTTTT. It yields the protein CASGRTANTGELFF. The variable domain in full, completed from reference TRBV7-6 and TRBJ2-2, reads GAGVSQSPRYKVTKRGQDVALRCDPISGHVSLYWYRQALGQGPEFLTYFNYEAQQDKSGLPNDRFSAERPEGSISTLTIQRTEQRDSAMYRCASGRTANTGELFFGEGSRLTVL.

The J gene is TRBJ1-1, the V gene TRBV5-1; a weak D match, TRBD1 (6 bases). This CDR3 contains 15 residues. Trimming removed 6 bases from V and 5 bases from J, with 20 bases in between. From germline, CDR1 is SGHRS and CDR2 YFSETQ. CDR3 in amino acids: CASIGLGTTGTEAFF. Here the CDR3 DNA reads TGCGCCAGCATCGGTCTAGGGACAACGGGAACTGAAGCTTTCTTT.

Sample share makes this clonotype medium-sized. The rearrangement uses TRBV5-5 and TRBJ2-3; 7 bases fit TRBD2. This CDR3 has 16 residues. The trim removed 2 bases at V and 0 bases at J, leaving 6 bases unmatched. Germline CDR1 reads SGHKS; CDR2 reads YYEKEE (reference sequence). DNA for the CDR3: TGTGCCAGCAGCTTCGTTCTAGCGGTCAGCACAGATACGCAGTATTTT. Its protein product is CASSFVLAVSTDTQYF.

The chain is built from TRBV27 and TRBJ2-1; D is unclear. V was pared by 3 bases and J by 0 bases, with 6 bases between. The germline V gene has CDR1 MNHEY and CDR2 SMNVEV (reference sequence). The CDR3 spans 14 residues. The CDR3 DNA reads TGTGCCAGCAGTTTGCTTATCTCCTACAATGAGCAGTTCTTC. Translating it yields CASSLLISYNEQFF.

In its sample, this clonotype was seen once. The rearrangement joins TRBV6-5 to TRBJ2-2, with 13 positions matching TRBD2. V lost 8 bases and J lost 6; bases outside the gene matches: 3. This CDR3 spans 14 amino acids. Germline V gene lookup returns CDR1 MNHEY and CDR2 SVGAGI. DNA of the CDR3: TGTGCCAGCGAGGGACTAGCGGGATCCGGGGAGCTGTTTTTT. Amino acids: CASEGLAGSGELFF.

There are a few counts of this clonotype. V is TRBV6-5 and J is TRBJ1-5; perhaps TRBD1 as D (6 bases). This CDR3 comprises 16 residues. Trimming took off 5 bases at V and 0 bases at J, with 14 bases between the two ends. Germline lookup yields CDR1 MNHEY and CDR2 SVGAGI. The CDR3 spells CASSEAGHYSNQPQHF. DNA for the CDR3: TGTGCCAGCAGTGAAGCGGGACATTATAGCAATCAGCCCCAGCATTTT.

This clonotype was detected only a few times. The CDR3 loop reads CASSSLGDNYEQYF. The DNA of the CDR3 is TGTGCCAGCAGTTCCCTGGGGGACAACTACGAGCAGTACTTC. The chain carries TRBV6-5 and TRBJ2-7, with D possibly matching TRBD1 (6 bases). The CDR3 extends over 14 amino acids. Germline V gene data show CDR1 as MNHEY and CDR2 as SVGAGI. Deletions cut 4 bases from V and 3 bases from J, with 13 bases between.

This chain connects TRBV5-6 to TRBJ2-3; 11 bases are shared with TRBD2. Germline lookup yields CDR1 SGHDT and CDR2 YYEEEE. The CDR3 consists of 13 residues. V gave up 2 bases and J gave up 9 bases; unmatched junction bases: 2. CDR3 residues: CASSFSGGGTQYF. The CDR3 nucleotides read TGTGCCAGCAGCTTTAGCGGGGGGGGGACGCAGTATTTT.

The chain employs TRBV13 and TRBJ1-2; D not certain. The CDR3 spans 15 residues. Germline loops: CDR1 PRHDT, CDR2 FYEKMQ (reference sequence). V was clipped by 3 bases and J by 4 bases, with 15 bases between them. Written as DNA, the CDR3 is TGTGCCAGCAGCTTGGCAGCGTGGCGGTCCTATGGCTACACCTTC. This encodes CASSLAAWRSYGYTF.

CDR3 in DNA: TGTGCCAGCTCACCGAGCACTAGCGGGCTTAGCACAGATACGCAGTATTTT. This gives the protein CASSPSTSGLSTDTQYF. This sequence joins TRBV18 and TRBJ2-3; 9 bases are shared with TRBD2. Per the germline V gene, CDR1 is KGHSH and CDR2 is LQKENI. Trimming removed 3 bases from V and 0 bases from J; junction bases left unmatched: 7. The CDR3 is made up of 17 amino acids.

This clonotype was counted a few times. The rearrangement joins TRBV20-1 to TRBJ2-4; the match to TRBD2 covers 8 bases. The germline gives CDR1 DFQATT, CDR2 SNEGSKA (reference sequence). Trimming at V came to 4 bases and at J to 6 bases, leaving 8 bases not matched to a gene. There are 14 residues in the CDR3. In DNA form, the CDR3 reads TGCAGTGCTATTTCGGGAGGGCCCGGAAACATTCAGTACTTC. The encoded protein is CSAISGGPGNIQYF.

The chain joins TRBV15 to TRBJ1-2; D unclear. The CDR3 is 15 residues long. Germline values: CDR1 LNHNV, CDR2 YYDKDF (reference sequence). Trimming pared 0 bases from V and 7 bases from J, leaving 15 bases between. The CDR3 region has the DNA TGTGCCACCAGCAGAGATCTGCGGGCGAGTATTGGCTACACCTTC. It translates to CATSRDLRASIGYTF.

This clonotype was detected only a few times. CDR3 sequence: CSAELAGTDTQYF. The CDR3, as DNA: TGCAGTGCCGAACTAGCGGGCACAGATACGCAGTATTTT. The chain is built from TRBV20-1 and TRBJ2-3; TRBD2 aligns across 8 bases. V lost 6 bases to trimming and J lost 1 base; unmatched junction nucleotides: 3. This CDR3 comprises 13 residues. Germline loops: CDR1 DFQATT, CDR2 SNEGSKA (reference sequence).

This clonotype showed up just a few times. This sequence joins TRBV19 and TRBJ2-3; D tentatively reads TRBD1 or TRBD2 (6 bases each). The CDR3 loop spans 16 amino acids. Trimming left V 5 bases short and J 2 bases short, with 17 bases between. CDR1 and CDR2 from the germline V gene are LNHDA and SQIVND (reference sequence). The CDR3 region has the DNA TGTGCCAGTAGTCCCCAGGGGAGGTGGGTCACAGATACGCAGTATTTT. Translated: CASSPQGRWVTDTQYF.

The gene calls are TRBV5-4 and TRBJ2-2, with D maybe TRBD1 (5 bases). Germline V gene data show CDR1 as SGHNT and CDR2 as YYREEE (reference sequence). There are 15 residues in the CDR3. V shed 4 bases and J shed 5 bases, with 15 bases lying between them. CDR3 protein: CASSQDIARTGELFF. CDR3 sequence (DNA): TGTGCCAGCAGCCAGGACATCGCGAGGACCGGGGAGCTGTTTTTT. Full variable domain (missing parts from reference TRBV5-4 and TRBJ2-2): ETGVTQSPTHLIKTRGQQVTLRCSSQSGHNTVSWYQQALGQGPQFIFQYYREEENGRGNFPPRFSGLQFPNYSSELNVNALELDDSALYLCASSQDIARTGELFFGEGSRLTVL.

Within the sample, this clonotype is medium-sized. This rearrangement joins TRBV27 to TRBJ2-2; D not resolved. The germline V gene encodes CDR1 MNHEY and CDR2 SMNVEV (reference sequence). This CDR3 comprises 12 residues. The V and J ends lost 8 bases and 6 bases respectively, with 10 bases between them. The CDR3 sequence is CASQTYSGELFF. CDR3 DNA sequence: TGTGCCAGCCAGACTTACTCCGGGGAGCTGTTTTTT.

This clonotype was seen a few times. The chain couples TRBV6-5 to TRBJ2-5; 9 bases line up with TRBD2. The CDR3 spans 15 residues. J lost 1 base, V lost 6 bases, and 6 bases had no gene match. The V gene's germline CDR1 is MNHEY and CDR2 SVGAGI. CDR3 nucleotide sequence: TGTGCCAGCAGACAAGCGGGAGGTCCCCAAGAGACCCAGTACTTC. Protein sequence: CASRQAGGPQETQYF.

This chain joins TRBV19 and TRBJ1-5; tentative D call: TRBD1 (6 bases). This CDR3 is 16 amino acids long. V was trimmed by 7 bases and J by 2 bases, leaving 18 bases between them. The germline V gene encodes CDR1 LNHDA and CDR2 SQIVND (reference sequence). CDR3 sequence (DNA): TGTGCCAGTACCCGGAGGGGGGAAGTTGGCAATCAGCCCCAGCATTTT. The encoded protein is CASTRRGEVGNQPQHF. The full variable domain, its missing parts supplied by reference TRBV19 and TRBJ1-5, is DGGITQSPKYLFRKEGQNVTLSCEQNLNHDAMYWYRQDPGQGLRLIYYSQIVNDFQKGDIAEGYSVSREKKESFPLTVTSAQKNPTAFYLCASTRRGEVGNQPQHFGDGTRLSIL.

The chain is built from TRBV27 and TRBJ1-4, with 9 bases fitting TRBD1. Per germline, CDR1 MNHEY and CDR2 SMNVEV (reference sequence). The V and J ends lost 6 bases and 8 bases, in that order; junction bases with no gene match: 4. The CDR3 contains 13 residues. This CDR3 is CASRGQGIEKLFF. Here the CDR3 DNA reads TGTGCCAGCAGAGGACAGGGGATAGAAAAACTGTTTTTT.

This clonotype was seen only a few times. The chain carries TRBV20-1 and TRBJ2-7; 7 bases map to TRBD2. V gave up 1 base and J gave up 0 bases; unmatched junction bases: 6. The germline V gene encodes CDR1 DFQATT and CDR2 SNEGSKA (reference sequence). CDR3 length equals 15 residues. The CDR3 DNA sequence: TGCAGTGCTAGAGTTCTAGCGGAGAGCTCCTACGAGCAGTACTTC. Protein: CSARVLAESSYEQYF.

The gene calls are TRBV7-9 and TRBJ2-2; maybe TRBD1 (5 bases). The germline CDR1 and CDR2 sequences are SEHNR and FQNEAQ (reference sequence). The CDR3 loop spans 16 amino acids. The ends were cut back, 5 bases at V and 2 bases at J, with 15 bases in the middle. CDR3 amino acids: CASSGYRKGNTGELFF. CDR3 nucleotides: TGTGCCAGCAGCGGCTACAGGAAAGGAAACACCGGGGAGCTGTTTTTT.

This clonotype has a handful of counts. This sequence joins TRBV7-9 and TRBJ1-2; D gene ambiguous. This CDR3 is built from 15 residues. Germline lookup yields CDR1 SEHNR and CDR2 FQNEAQ (reference sequence). Trimming removed 5 bases at V and 0 bases at J, with 13 bases between. CDR3 sequence (DNA): TGTGCCAGCAGCGCTAGGACTGCTCCTAACTATGGCTACACCTTC. It encodes CASSARTAPNYGYTF. The complete variable domain, with remaining parts taken from reference TRBV7-9 and TRBJ1-2, reads DTGVSQNPRHKITKRGQNVTFRCDPISEHNRLYWYRQTLGQGPEFLTYFQNEAQLEKSRLLSDRFSAERPKGSFSTLEIQRTEQGDSAMYLCASSARTAPNYGYTFGSGTRLTVV.

This clonotype counts as medium-sized (0.01 to 0.1%). This chain connects TRBV30 to TRBJ1-3; D call uncertain. CDR3 size: 12 residues. The germline V and J ends were trimmed by 3 bases and 4 bases, with 7 bases remaining between them. Germline CDR1 GTSNPN, CDR2 SVGIG (reference sequence). The CDR3 sequence: CAWREIGNTIYF. The CDR3 nucleotides are TGTGCCTGGAGAGAGATCGGAAACACCATATATTTT.

The CDR3 sequence is CSARGTNNEQFF. The CDR3 bases are TGCAGTGCTAGAGGTACAAACAATGAGCAGTTCTTC. The rearrangement uses TRBV20-1 and TRBJ2-1; unclear D gene. The germline V gene has CDR1 DFQATT and CDR2 SNEGSKA (reference sequence). The length of the CDR3 is 12 residues. The germline V and J ends were trimmed by 1 base and 5 bases, with 6 bases remaining between them.

This chain joins TRBV6-2 or TRBV6-3 and TRBJ2-3, with 9 bases aligning to TRBD1. Trimming took 6 bases from V and 11 from J; bases not matched to a gene: 3. CDR1 is MNHEY, CDR2 SVGEGT, per germline. The CDR3 length is 11 residues. DNA of the CDR3: TGTGCCAGCAGAGGGACAGGGAGGCAGTATTTT. This sequence encodes CASRGTGRQYF.

J is TRBJ2-1 and V is TRBV7-2; a possible D gene is TRBD2 (6 bases). Germline V lookup: CDR1 SGHTA, CDR2 FQGNSA. The CDR3 is made up of 15 amino acids. Between the trimmed V and J ends, which lost 2 bases and 4 bases, there was a span of 12 bases. CDR3 in amino acids: CASSLNPGVYNEQFF. CDR3 in DNA: TGTGCCAGCAGCTTAAACCCGGGAGTTTACAATGAGCAGTTCTTC.